Reported below is one T cell receptor (beta chain). The data originate from a study of identical twins. Germline-derived CDR1 and CDR2 are SGHTA and FQGNSA. The V end lost 7 bases, the J end lost 5 bases, and 17 bases lay between the germline ends. This CDR3 contains 14 residues. Through template switching, a universal primer site was introduced, and the cDNA contained unique molecular identifiers. TCRdb recomputed calls from the 5' RACE reads with MiXCR, one row per CDR3 protein. The repertoire holds roughly 260,000 distinct CDR3 sequences, with about 14% as singletons. The clonotype was recovered from a woman between 18 and 30 years old in good health. This chain joins TRBV7-2 and TRBJ2-5, with unresolved D. Sequenced: memory (CD45RO+) T cells sorted from blood. The chain's CDR3 is CASTLSVNFETQYF. CDR3 DNA sequence: TGTGCCAGCACGCTTTCGGTTAATTTTGAGACCCAGTACTTC.